Reported below is one TCR beta chain. Trimming cost V 2 bases and J 6 bases; bases outside gene matches: 3. Germline CDR1 and CDR2: SGHVS and FQNEAQ. This CDR3 is built from 13 residues. The method was immunoSEQ multiplex PCR; TCRdb's version includes in-frame clones alone and lacks a portion of them. The data hold roughly 120,000 clones, with around 93% observed a single time. The data derive from a study of control samples from healthy donors and cancer patients. The V call is TRBV7-8, the J call TRBJ1-1; 7 bases line up with TRBD1. The sample consisted of PBMCs. The receptor's source is a man aged 45 to 65 with head and neck cancer. CDR3: CASSLSRGPEAFF. CDR3 nucleotide sequence: TGTGCCAGCAGCTTAAGTAGGGGGCCTGAAGCTTTCTTT. Complete variable domain (other parts from reference TRBV7-8 and TRBJ1-1): GAGVSQSPRYKVAKRGQDVALRCDPISGHVSLFWYQQALGQGPEFLTYFQNEAQLDKSGLPSDRFFAERPEGSVSTLKIQRTQQEDSAVYLCASSLSRGPEAFFGQGTRLTVV.